This paragraph covers one T cell receptor beta chain sequence. The data derive from a study of control samples from healthy donors and cancer patients. The CDR3 loop spans 16 amino acids. V dropped 4 bases and J dropped 2; count of bases not matched to a gene: 6. The germline V gene has CDR1 SGDLS and CDR2 YYNGEE. TCRdb's table, derived via immunoSEQ multiplex PCR, lists solely in-frame clones and lacks some. The table shows over 110,000 clones, with roughly 90% occurring only once. Source material: blood. The TCR comes from a man between 25 and 39 years old in good health. The chain carries TRBV9 and TRBJ2-1; 10 bases map to TRBD2. The CDR3 coding sequence is TGTGCCAGCAGCCCAGGAAGCGGGAGGGCCTACAATGAGCAGTTCTTC. Amino acid sequence: CASSPGSGRAYNEQFF. Looking up the rest from reference TRBV9 and TRBJ2-1 gives the full variable domain: DSGVTQTPKHLITATGQRVTLRCSPRSGDLSVYWYQQSLDQGLQFLIQYYNGEERAKGNILERFSAQQFPDLHSELNLSSLELGDSALYFCASSPGSGRAYNEQFFGPGTRLTVL.